This T cell receptor (beta chain) originates from a study of T cells after yellow fever vaccination. This clonotype was counted at least ten times. What it recognizes is unknown. The V gene's germline CDR1 is SGHRS and CDR2 YFSETQ. V lost 4 bases to trimming and J lost 3 bases, with 13 bases between them. There are 14 residues in the CDR3. A universal primer site and UMIs were added as TCR cDNA was made by 5'RACE template switching. TCRdb fed the 5' RACE reads into MiXCR, producing one record per CDR3 protein. The sample lists a few hundred thousand distinct CDR3 sequences; roughly 6.3% were seen once. The study, taken as a whole, reports: Contaminating bulk clonotypes could be abundant in FACS-sorted repertoires. Some clonotypes were seen in both the CD4 and the CD8 compartments. These made up a small share and likely arose from convergent recombination. Post-booster repertoires again held most primary-vaccination clones (just under 97% CD4, 80% to 90% CD8).

The rearrangement uses TRBV5-1 and TRBJ2-5, with D possibly matching TRBD1 (5 bases). Here the sequenced sample was CD4+ T cells sorted from PBMCs, taken on the day of the yellow fever booster vaccination. The origin of this receptor is a man aged 25-45 years who received the YFV17D yellow fever vaccine. The CDR3 DNA reads TGCGCCAGCAGCCCAAGTTTAGGGGAAGAGACCCAGTACTTC. This codes for CASSPSLGEETQYF.